This TCR beta chain was sequenced during a study of beta chain features in type 1 diabetes (dated by TCRdb to between 2018 and 2020). With respect to the entire study: No differences in mean age, gender distribution, total cell number or subset yield were found between patients and healthy donors. A total of roughly 99 million sorted cells were examined across all samples, and the number of cells per subset was strongly correlated with RNA yield. The study compared TCRB repertoires of sorted circulating CD4+ T cell subsets between recently diagnosed type 1 diabetes patients and matched healthy donors. Regulatory and stem cell-like memory subsets were isolated from only 8 patients and about eight healthy donors, whereas naive and central memory subsets came from all 30 or so donors. General conclusions and limits of the study: HLA sub-analyses involved small numbers of individuals, so any influence of HLA type on TCRB rearrangement remained unresolved. Fewer insertions and more nucleotide deletions at VDJ recombination sites were observed in patients with type 1 diabetes, implying thymic rearrangement abnormalities. A moderate but significant shortening of TCRB CDR3 length was observed in type 1 diabetes patients in all four CD4+ subsets. Because cDNA was sequenced instead of genomic DNA, activated cells with high expression could be over-represented, although the groups did not differ in activation or CD3 levels. Naive, central memory and regulatory TCRB repertoires appeared to be more alike among patients than among healthy donors. Shorter templates might be favored by PCR, yet because patient and control samples were amplified and corrected together, any such skew would affect both groups equally.

Notes on this clone: It lacks a known antigen. Base qualities are not recorded, but no much larger clone differs from it by a single base.

Each donor gave one peripheral blood draw, averaging approximately 110 mL, which was collected into heparinised tubes. A BD FACSAria II and a panel including CD45RO, CCR7, CD25, CD127, CD95 and CD27 were used to sort naive, central memory, regulatory and stem cell-like memory CD4+ T cells. Purity was above 98% for every sorted population. PBMCs were isolated immediately by Lymphoprep density gradient centrifugation and stained directly without culture. Samples were stained and sorted in pairs, with one healthy donor and one patient per experiment, so that batch effects were minimized. Counted from cysteine to phenylalanine, this CDR3 has 14 amino acids. Of all the DNA, just the CDR3 is kept, 42 bases in frame from base 1. A distance of 10 bases separates the germline ends of V and J, which lose 3 bases and 3 bases respectively. Based on the germline V gene (reference sequence), the CDR1 and CDR2 sequences are LNHDA and SQIVND.

The entire amount of isolated RNA was reverse transcribed using the High Capacity cDNA Reverse Transcription Kit, so the sequenced TCRB transcripts were expressed ones. Deep immunoSEQ sequencing was applied to naive, central memory and regulatory T cell samples, giving an average of about 3.7 million total reads per sample. Sorted cells were lysed in RLT buffer, and RNA was extracted using DNase-treated RNeasy Micro or Mini kits according to cell number. To prevent cross-contamination, every cell subset was processed on its own, while patient and healthy donor samples were processed together. Using the immunoSEQ multiplex PCR, TCRB sequences were amplified from cDNA into 87-bp fragments spanning the CDR3 region. Sequencing of the amplicons was performed on the Illumina HiSeq platform. The source study handled its data this way. PCR bias was corrected computationally using synthetic template baselines, and reads within Hamming distance 2 were collapsed, with unmergeable singletons discarded. By aligning reads against IMGT, V, D and J genes, CDR3 length, and insertions or deletions at six rearrangement sites were assigned. Within each subset, clonotype counts were normalized to the number of sorted cells before true diversity and Gini coefficients were calculated with the tcR R package. The overlap coefficient, calculated on TCRB nucleotide sequences, was used to measure repertoire sharing. Out-of-frame TCRB sequences from naive cells were analyzed as a proxy for the pre-selection repertoire. As stored in TCRdb, this immuneACCESS dataset retains in-frame rearrangements with V and J assigned. A fraction of the clones does not appear; measured against another copy, unresolved V genes explain less than half of the discrepancy, and the remainder lacks a known reason. The DNA gave D and trimming, while V, J and clone size come from that table. The sample has a few hundred thousand clones on record, approximately 13% of them singletons. Together, the top ten hold 0.013% to 0.015% of the sample.

The chain couples TRBV19 to TRBJ2-3; the D gene cannot be named for sure. The TCR sequence derives from a woman aged 18-30 years with type 1 diabetes. The source material was naive CD4+ T cells from blood. The cell subset or site label, as the study defines it: true naive CD4+ T cells. The CDR3 has the sequence CASSIGERTDTQYF. The nucleotide sequence is TGTGCCAGTAGTATCGGAGAAAGAACAGATACGCAGTATTTT. The full variable domain, completed from the reference TRBV19 and TRBJ2-3 proteins outside the CDR3, reads DGGITQSPKYLFRKEGQNVTLSCEQNLNHDAMYWYRQDPGQGLRLIYYSQIVNDFQKGDIAEGYSVSREKKESFPLTVTSAQKNPTAFYLCASSIGERTDTQYFGPGTRLTVL.